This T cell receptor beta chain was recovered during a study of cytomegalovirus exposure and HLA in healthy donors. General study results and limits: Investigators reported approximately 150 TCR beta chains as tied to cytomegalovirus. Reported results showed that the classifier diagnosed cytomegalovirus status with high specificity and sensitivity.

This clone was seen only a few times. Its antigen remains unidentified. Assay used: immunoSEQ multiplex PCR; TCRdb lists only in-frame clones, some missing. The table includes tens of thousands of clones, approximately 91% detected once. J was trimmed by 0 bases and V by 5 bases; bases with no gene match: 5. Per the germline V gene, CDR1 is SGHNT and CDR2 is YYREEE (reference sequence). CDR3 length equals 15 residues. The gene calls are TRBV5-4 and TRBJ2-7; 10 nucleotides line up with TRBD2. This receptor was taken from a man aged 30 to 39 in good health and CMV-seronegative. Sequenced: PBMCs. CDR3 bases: TGTGCCAGCAGTTCGGGACTAGCGAGCTCCTACGAGCAGTACTTC. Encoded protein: CASSSGLASSYEQYF.